This T cell receptor (beta chain) was captured by sequencing in a study of blood T cell repertoires in COVID-19. Whole-study context: The study drew acute and convalescent COVID-19 samples from the United States, Italy and Spain. T cells, B-cell-depleted T cells, or PBMCs supplied cDNA or gDNA.

Methods used by the authors: Reference gene primer amplification in the assay estimated nucleated cell counts. The method was immunoSEQ multiplex PCR; TCRdb's version includes in-frame clones alone and lacks a portion of them. V, J and clone size derive from that table, while D and trimming were established from the DNA sequence. Of some 360,000 clones listed, about 87% were seen once; the top ten hold 2% to 2.5%. The CDR3 loop spans 13 amino acids. Germline V gene data show CDR1 as GTSNPN and CDR2 as SVGIG (reference sequence). The J segment lost 2 bases and the V segment lost 3 bases, leaving 4 bases of the junction unmatched.

The chain employs TRBV30 and TRBJ2-7; 7 nucleotides match TRBD1. The sequence derives from an older woman with COVID-19, enrolled during active disease. Sequencing was done on a sample of peripheral blood. The CDR3 nucleotides are TGTGCCTGGAGGACAGGGTTGACCTACGAGCAGTACTTC. Residues: CAWRTGLTYEQYF.